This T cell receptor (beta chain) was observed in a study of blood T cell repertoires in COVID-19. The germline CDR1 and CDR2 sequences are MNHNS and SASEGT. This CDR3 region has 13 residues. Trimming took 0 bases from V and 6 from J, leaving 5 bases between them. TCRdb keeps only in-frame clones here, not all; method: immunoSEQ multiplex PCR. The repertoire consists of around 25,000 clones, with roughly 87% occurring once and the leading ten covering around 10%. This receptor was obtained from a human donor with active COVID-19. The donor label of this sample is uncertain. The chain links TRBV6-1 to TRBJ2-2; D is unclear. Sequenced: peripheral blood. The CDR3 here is CASSEAQSGELFF. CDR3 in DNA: TGTGCCAGCAGTGAAGCACAATCCGGGGAGCTGTTTTTT.